One sample yielded the 26 T cell receptor beta chains listed below, sequenced in a study of T cell responses to AZD1222 COVID-19 vaccine. Method: immunoSEQ multiplex PCR; TCRdb's copy keeps in-frame clones and lacks some. The sample lists hundreds of thousands of clones, roughly 91% occurring once. Sequencing was performed on peripheral blood, taken on day 0 of MenACWY control vaccination. These receptors were obtained from an adult in good health.

The chain uses TRBV5-6 and TRBJ2-2; 9 bases are shared with TRBD1. From germline, CDR1 is SGHDT and CDR2 YYEEEE. The J segment lost 4 bases and the V segment lost 4 bases, leaving 5 bases of the junction unmatched. The CDR3 runs 15 residues. The CDR3 loop reads CASSLLTGGTGELFF. CDR3 bases: TGTGCCAGCAGCCTATTGACAGGGGGCACCGGGGAGCTGTTTTTT.

The chain employs TRBV27 and TRBJ1-1; D gene uncertain. The germline gives CDR1 MNHEY, CDR2 SMNVEV (reference sequence). The CDR3 has 13 amino acids. The V gene lost 6 bases and the J gene lost 14 bases, with 22 bases spanning the gap. The CDR3 DNA follows: TGTGCCAGCAGCCAAATCGGACCGGCACAAAAATTCTTT. The encoded protein is CASSQIGPAQKFF.

The chain is built from TRBV3-1 (or the pseudogene TRBV3-2) and TRBJ2-1; a weak D match, TRBD2 (7 bases). The CDR3 totals 17 residues. Per germline, CDR1 LGHDT and CDR2 YNNKEL (reference sequence). V was cut by 3 bases and J by 1 base, with 16 bases left in between. CDR3: CASSHWGRGASYNEQFF. CDR3 nucleotide sequence: TGTGCCAGCAGCCACTGGGGGAGGGGGGCTTCCTACAATGAGCAGTTCTTC.

The chain links TRBV7-8 to TRBJ2-5, with TRBD2 matching 7 bases. Germline CDR1 SGHVS, CDR2 FQNEAQ. The ends lost 4 bases at V and 5 bases at J; junction bases unmatched: 13. CDR3 length: 16 residues. Here the CDR3 DNA reads TGTGCCAGCAGCTCCAGCTGGGGAGGGGAAAGTGAGACCCAGTACTTC. Amino acids: CASSSSWGGESETQYF.

The chain recombines TRBV18 with TRBJ1-5; perhaps TRBD1 as D (5 bases). The CDR3 runs to 13 residues. V was clipped by 5 bases and J by 3 bases, with 8 bases between them. Germline V gene data show CDR1 as KGHSH and CDR2 as LQKENI. The CDR3 nucleotides read TGTGCCAGCTCAGCAGGGCCCAATCAGCCCCAGCATTTT. Translation: CASSAGPNQPQHF.

This chain uses TRBV14 with TRBJ2-5, with 10 bases matching TRBD2. The length of the CDR3 is 14 residues. The trim removed 7 bases at V and 4 bases at J, leaving 6 bases unmatched. Germline V lookup: CDR1 SGHDN, CDR2 FVKESK. DNA for the CDR3: TGTGCCAGCAACATGGGACTAGCGTCAGAGACCCAGTACTTC. Its protein product is CASNMGLASETQYF.

The J gene is TRBJ2-3, the V gene TRBV18, with D possibly matching TRBD2 (5 bases). The germline CDR1 and CDR2 sequences are KGHSH and LQKENI. The ends were cut back, 3 bases at V and 0 bases at J, with 16 bases in the middle. The CDR3 contains 17 residues. The CDR3 coding sequence is TGTGCCAGCTCACCCACCCCGAGGCTAGCTAGCACAGATACGCAGTATTTT. Translated: CASSPTPRLASTDTQYF.

The chain uses TRBV11-2 and TRBJ2-1, with a tentative D call TRBD1 (6 bases). The CDR3 has 13 residues. V lost 5 bases to trimming and J lost 3 bases, with 8 bases between them. The germline gives CDR1 SGHAT, CDR2 FQNNGV. The CDR3 reads CASSLQGYNEQFF. DNA for the CDR3: TGTGCCAGCAGCCTACAGGGCTACAATGAGCAGTTCTTC.

The chain is built from TRBV10-1 and TRBJ2-7; TRBD2 aligns across 8 bases. The germline gives CDR1 WNHNN, CDR2 SYGVQD (reference sequence). The CDR3 sequence is 15 residues long. V was clipped by 0 bases and J by 3 bases; unmatched bases: 4. The CDR3 bases are TGCGCCAGCAGTGAGTCTCTAGCGGGCTACTACGAGCAGTACTTC. It codes for CASSESLAGYYEQYF.

CDR3 in amino acids: CASSLIAGRNSPLHF. CDR3 coding DNA: TGTGCCAGCAGTTTAATTGCAGGACGGAATTCACCCCTCCACTTT. This chain uses TRBV27 with TRBJ1-6; no definite D call. Deletions cut 2 bases from V and 7 bases from J, with 12 bases between. The CDR3 extends over 15 amino acids. CDR1 and CDR2 from the germline V gene are MNHEY and SMNVEV (reference sequence).

The chain employs TRBV7-3 and TRBJ2-5; D is uncertain. The V gene lost 1 base and the J gene lost 5 bases, with 11 bases spanning the gap. The CDR3 sequence is 14 residues long. Germline CDR1 SGHTA, CDR2 FQGTGA. The CDR3 DNA is TGTGCCAGCAGCTTAAATCCCCTCGCGGAGACCCAGTACTTC. Its protein is CASSLNPLAETQYF.

The chain is built from TRBV4-1 and TRBJ1-4; 10 nucleotides line up with TRBD1. CDR3 length equals 17 residues. V was pared by 1 base and J by 5 bases, with 7 bases of the junction left unmatched. Germline CDR1 is MGHRA and CDR2 is YSYEKL. CDR3 bases: TGCGCCAGCAGCCAAGTTGGGACAGGGGTACGGAATGAAAAACTGTTTTTT. Amino acids: CASSQVGTGVRNEKLFF.

V is TRBV30 and J is TRBJ2-1; tentative D call: TRBD1 (6 bases). V dropped 2 bases and J dropped 11 bases, with 10 bases sitting between them. The germline V gene encodes CDR1 GTSNPN and CDR2 SVGIG (reference sequence). CDR3 length: 11 amino acids. As DNA, the CDR3 is TGTGCCTGGAGTCGCAGGGGACAGCAGTTCTTC. The encoded protein is CAWSRRGQQFF.

V gene TRBV7-9 combines with J gene TRBJ1-4; D is undetermined. The CDR3 extends over 12 amino acids. The germline V gene encodes CDR1 SEHNR and CDR2 FQNEAQ (reference sequence). V dropped 7 bases and J dropped 8 bases, with 11 bases sitting between them. The CDR3 spells CASTSLGEKLFF. The CDR3 DNA is TGTGCCAGCACCAGCTTAGGCGAAAAACTGTTTTTT.

The chain uses TRBV2 and TRBJ1-2, with TRBD1 matching over 8 bases. The junction had 17 bases not matched to a gene; V was cut back by 8 bases and J by 6 bases. The CDR3 loop spans 16 amino acids. Germline CDR1 and CDR2: SNHLY and FYNNEI. CDR3 in DNA: TGTGCCAGCGATCGACAGGGGACAAGGATAATGAATGGCTACACCTTC. Its protein product is CASDRQGTRIMNGYTF. Filled out from reference TRBV2 and TRBJ1-2, the complete variable domain reads EPEVTQTPSHQVTQMGQEVILRCVPISNHLYFYWYRQILGQKVEFLVSFYNNEISEKSEIFDDQFSVERPDGSNFTLKIRSTKLEDSAMYFCASDRQGTRIMNGYTFGSGTRLTVV.

V usage is TRBV7-2 and J usage is TRBJ1-1; D uncertain. Trimming shortened V by 5 bases and J by 3 bases, and 10 bases separated the two germline ends. This CDR3 region has 13 residues. Germline-derived CDR1 and CDR2 are SGHTA and FQGNSA. CDR3 bases: TGTGCCAGCAGCACCGGCCCCGACACTGAAGCTTTCTTT. It is translated as CASSTGPDTEAFF.

The V call is TRBV10-3, the J call TRBJ1-4, with D perhaps matching TRBD1 (5 bases). This CDR3 comprises 15 residues. V lost 6 bases and J 5 bases, leaving 16 bases between the germline ends. The germline gives CDR1 ENHRY, CDR2 SYGVKD. CDR3: CAIRNSGGINEKLFF. The CDR3 DNA is TGTGCCATCAGGAACTCCGGGGGGATAAATGAAAAACTGTTTTTT.

The chain is built from TRBV4-3 and TRBJ2-7; the D gene is possibly TRBD1 (5 bases). CDR1 is LGHNA and CDR2 is YSLEER in the germline V gene. Trimming shortened V by 1 base and J by 2 bases, and 9 bases separated the two germline ends. The CDR3 sequence is 14 residues long. For the CDR3, the DNA is TGCGCCAGCAGCCAAGGGCTAGGGGCCTACGAGCAGTACTTC. It specifies CASSQGLGAYEQYF.

The sample holds one count of this clone. The chain employs TRBV11-3 and TRBJ2-5; D not certain. Germline loops: CDR1 SGHNT, CDR2 YENEEA. The CDR3 contains 14 residues. V was clipped by 4 bases and J by 7 bases, with 16 bases between them. In nucleotides, the CDR3 is TGTGCCAGCAGCTCTGCCGAGAAGAAATGGACCCAGTACTTC. It yields the protein CASSSAEKKWTQYF.

The CDR3 sequence: CSASLAPETQYF. For the CDR3, the DNA is TGCAGTGCTAGTTTGGCGCCGGAGACCCAGTACTTC. The V and J genes are TRBV20-1 and TRBJ2-5; D unclear. The germline gives CDR1 DFQATT, CDR2 SNEGSKA (reference sequence). The CDR3 has 12 amino acids. The V end was cut by 3 bases, the J end by 5 bases, with 10 bases between.

The chain links TRBV6-5 to TRBJ1-2, with 8 nucleotides matching TRBD1. Germline trimming cut 4 bases from V and 6 bases from J; bases unmatched to any gene: 10. The length of the CDR3 is 15 residues. Germline-derived CDR1 and CDR2 are MNHEY and SVGAGI. As DNA, the CDR3 is TGTGCCAGCAGTTTCGGGCGGTCAGGGGGCAATGGCTACACCTTC. Translation: CASSFGRSGGNGYTF.

The rearrangement uses TRBV28 and TRBJ1-5; TRBD1 matches 10 bases. The trim removed 4 bases at V and 0 bases at J, leaving 6 bases unmatched. Germline lookup yields CDR1 MDHEN and CDR2 SYDVKM. The CDR3 loop spans 17 amino acids. The CDR3 sequence: CASSSGTGEYSNQPQHF. The CDR3 nucleotides are TGTGCCAGCAGTTCCGGGACAGGGGAATATAGCAATCAGCCCCAGCATTTT.

V gene TRBV20-1 combines with J gene TRBJ1-1; D is undetermined. Trimming removed 5 bases from V and 1 base from J, with 2 bases in between. The germline gives CDR1 DFQATT, CDR2 SNEGSKA (reference sequence). The CDR3 contains 10 residues. In nucleotides, the CDR3 is TGCAGTGCTCGGAACACTGAAGCTTTCTTT. Translated, it gives CSARNTEAFF.

This clone has only one observation. The chain links TRBV11-2 to TRBJ2-1; 7 positions match TRBD1. The CDR3 runs 14 residues. V dropped 4 bases and J dropped 6; count of bases not matched to a gene: 6. CDR1 is SGHAT and CDR2 is FQNNGV in the germline V gene. The CDR3 region is CASSSRQGINEQFF. The CDR3 DNA follows: TGTGCCAGCAGCTCCAGACAGGGCATCAATGAGCAGTTCTTC.

The CDR3, as DNA: TGTGCCAGCAGCCTCCTAGGATCCTCCTACAATGAGCAGTTCTTC. Protein product: CASSLLGSSYNEQFF. V is TRBV9 and J is TRBJ2-1; D is uncertain. Trimming pared 4 bases from V and 0 bases from J, leaving 11 bases between. CDR3 length: 15 residues. The V gene's germline CDR1 is SGDLS and CDR2 YYNGEE.

The chain combines TRBV5-5 with TRBJ1-2, with 7 bases identical to TRBD1. The CDR3 runs 14 residues. The germline gives CDR1 SGHKS, CDR2 YYEKEE (reference sequence). Trimming took 2 bases from V and 7 from J; bases not matched to a gene: 8. CDR3 in DNA: TGTGCCAGCAGCTTTAGACAGGGTACGAGTGGCTACACCTTC. This gives the protein CASSFRQGTSGYTF. Based on the CDR3 plus reference TRBV5-5 and TRBJ1-2, the full variable domain is DAGVTQSPTHLIKTRGQQVTLRCSPISGHKSVSWYQQVLGQGPQFIFQYYEKEERGRGNFPDRFSARQFPNYSSELNVNALLLGDSALYLCASSFRQGTSGYTFGSGTRLTVV.